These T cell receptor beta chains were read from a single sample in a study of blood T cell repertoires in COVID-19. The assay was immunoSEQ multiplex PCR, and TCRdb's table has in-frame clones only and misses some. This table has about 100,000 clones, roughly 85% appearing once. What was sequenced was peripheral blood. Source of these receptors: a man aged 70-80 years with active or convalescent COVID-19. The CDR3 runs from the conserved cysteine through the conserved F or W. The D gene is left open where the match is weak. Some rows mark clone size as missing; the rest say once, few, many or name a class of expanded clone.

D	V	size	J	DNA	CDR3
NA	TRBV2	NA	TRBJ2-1	TGTGCCAGCAGTGAAGCACCCAGGCATGAGCAGTTCTTC	CASSEAPRHEQFF
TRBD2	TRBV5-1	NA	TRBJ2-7	TGCGCCAGCAGGGCACACGGGGGGACGCGGGAGCAGTACTTC	CASRAHGGTREQYF
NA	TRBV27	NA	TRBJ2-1	TGTGCCAGCAGTTCGGAAAGGGGCCATGAGCAGTTCTTC	CASSSERGHEQFF
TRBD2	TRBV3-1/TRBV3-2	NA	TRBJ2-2	TGTGCCAGCAGCCAAGGTGGCCTAGCGGGGGGGCTCAAAACCGGGGAGCTGTTTTTT	CASSQGGLAGGLKTGELFF
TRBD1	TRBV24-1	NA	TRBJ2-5	TGTGCCACCAGTGATTCCGGAGGACAGGGAGCGGCCCAGTACTTC	CATSDSGGQGAAQYF
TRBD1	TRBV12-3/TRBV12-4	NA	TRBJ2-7	TGTGCCAGCAGCCCCGGGACAGTTTACGAGCAGTACTTC	CASSPGTVYEQYF
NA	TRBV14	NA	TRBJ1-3	TGTGCCAGCAGCCAAGCGTTGGGGGGGCCCTCTGGAAACACCATATATTTT	CASSQALGGPSGNTIYF
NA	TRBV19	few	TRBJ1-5	TGTGCCAGTAACAGGAGTCTAAAGGAGCCCCAGCATTTT	CASNRSLKEPQHF
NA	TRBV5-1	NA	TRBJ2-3	TGCGCCAGCAGCTTGTATACGGGGGGCACAGATACGCAGTATTTT	CASSLYTGGTDTQYF
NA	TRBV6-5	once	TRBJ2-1	TGTGCCAGCGGAGCGGGTCCGTCCCCGAATGAGCAGTTCTTC	CASGAGPSPNEQFF
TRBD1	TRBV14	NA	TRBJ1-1	TGTGCCAGCAGCATTCGGACAGGGGGCAATACTGAAGCTTTCTTT	CASSIRTGGNTEAFF
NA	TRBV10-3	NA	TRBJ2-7	TGTGCCATCAGTGACTTCAGCTCCTACGAGCAGTACTTC	CAISDFSSYEQYF
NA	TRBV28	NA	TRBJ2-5	TGTGCCAGCAGTTTGGGGCAGACCCAGTACTTC	CASSLGQTQYF
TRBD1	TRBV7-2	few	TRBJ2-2	TGTGCCAGCAGCTCACAGGGGGGACAGTACACCGGGGAGCTGTTTTTT	CASSSQGGQYTGELFF
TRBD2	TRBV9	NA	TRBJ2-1	TGTGCCAGCAGCGTAACAGGACTAGCGGGAGGGTCCTCCTACAATGAGCAGTTCTTC	CASSVTGLAGGSSYNEQFF
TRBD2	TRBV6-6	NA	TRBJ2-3	TGTGCCAGCAGCGCTCAGGGGGCCCGGACTAGCGGGCAGAGCACAGATACGCAGTATTTT	CASSAQGARTSGQSTDTQYF
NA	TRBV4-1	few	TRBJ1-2	TGCGCCAGCAGCCAAGGACAGATCTATGGCTACACCTTC	CASSQGQIYGYTF
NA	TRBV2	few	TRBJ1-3	TGTGCCAGCAGCCCACAGCTACTCTCTGGAAACACCATATATTTT	CASSPQLLSGNTIYF
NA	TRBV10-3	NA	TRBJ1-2	TGTGCCATCAGAAACGACAAGAAAGTCTATGGCTACACCTTC	CAIRNDKKVYGYTF
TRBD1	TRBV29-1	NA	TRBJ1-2	TGCAGCGGAGGGACAGGAGGGGACTATGGCTACACCTTC	CSGGTGGDYGYTF
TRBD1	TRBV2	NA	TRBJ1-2	TGTGCCAGCAGTCATCAGACAGGGTCTGGCTATGGCTACACCTTC	CASSHQTGSGYGYTF
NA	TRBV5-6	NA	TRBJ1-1	TGTGCCAGCAGCTTGGGCCTGAGGCAGGGCTACACTGAAGCTTTCTTT	CASSLGLRQGYTEAFF
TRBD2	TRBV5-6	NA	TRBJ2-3	TGTGCCAGCAGCTTGGTGGCTAGCGGGACACATACGCAGTATTTT	CASSLVASGTHTQYF
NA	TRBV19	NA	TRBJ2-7	TGTGCCAGTAGTACGGGGGGCACCTCCTACGAGCAGTACTTC	CASSTGGTSYEQYF
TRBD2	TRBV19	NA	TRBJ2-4	TGTGCCAGTAGTATTGCGGGGGGGCCGGGAAACATTCAGTACTTC	CASSIAGGPGNIQYF
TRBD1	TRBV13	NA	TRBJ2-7	TGTGCCAGCAGCTTAGGAGGGACAGGGAACGAGCAGTACTTC	CASSLGGTGNEQYF
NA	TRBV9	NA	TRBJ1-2	TGTGCCAGCAGTCTACAGGTGACAGGCGGCTACACCTTC	CASSLQVTGGYTF
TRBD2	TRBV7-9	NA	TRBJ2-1	TGTGCCAGCAGTACTACTAGCGGAGTGGATGAGCAGTTCTTC	CASSTTSGVDEQFF
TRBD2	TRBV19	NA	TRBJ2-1	TGTGCCAGTTCTCACCTGAAGGGACTAGCGAGCAATGAGCAGTTCTTC	CASSHLKGLASNEQFF
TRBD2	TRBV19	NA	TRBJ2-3	TGTGCCAGTAGTGGTCTAGCGGGCTACACAGATACGCAGTATTTT	CASSGLAGYTDTQYF
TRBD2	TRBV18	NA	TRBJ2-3	TGTGCCAGCTCACCAGCCGTGGGGGGTAGCGGGAGTCCAGATACGCAGTATTTT	CASSPAVGGSGSPDTQYF
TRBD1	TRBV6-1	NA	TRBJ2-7	TGTGCCAGCAGTGGCTTGGACAGGGTTGAGCCCTACGAGCAGTACTTC	CASSGLDRVEPYEQYF
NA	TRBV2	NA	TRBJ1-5	TGTGCCAGCAGCTACGGCAATCAGCCCCAGCATTTT	CASSYGNQPQHF
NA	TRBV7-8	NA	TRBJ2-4	TGTGCCAGCAGCATGAGAATTAACGAAAACATTCAGTACTTC	CASSMRINENIQYF
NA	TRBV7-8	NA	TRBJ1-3	TGTGCCAGCAGCATGGACAGCTCTGGAAACACCATATATTTT	CASSMDSSGNTIYF
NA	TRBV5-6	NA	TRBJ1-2	TGTGCCAGCAGCTTGGGCAGGTCTAACTATGGCTACACCTTC	CASSLGRSNYGYTF
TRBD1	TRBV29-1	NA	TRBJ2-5	TGCAGCGGAGGACAGGAGGAGACCCAGTACTTC	CSGGQEETQYF
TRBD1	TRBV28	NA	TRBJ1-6	TGTGCCAGCAGTCAAGACAGGGGGCCTACTAATTCACCCCTCCACTTT	CASSQDRGPTNSPLHF
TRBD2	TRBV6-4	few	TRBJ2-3	TGTGCCAGCAGTGACACCTACAGCGGGGGCCCCACAGATACGCAGTATTTT	CASSDTYSGGPTDTQYF
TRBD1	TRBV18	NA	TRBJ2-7	TGTGCCAGCTCACCACCGGACAGGGGCGAGCAGTACTTC	CASSPPDRGEQYF
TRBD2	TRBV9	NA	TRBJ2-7	TGTGCCAGCAGCGTTGGGAGGGACGGCGAGCAGTACTTC	CASSVGRDGEQYF
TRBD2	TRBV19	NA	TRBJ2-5	TGTGCCAGTAGTAACGGACTAGCGACTGTTGGGGGGGAAGAGACCCAGTACTTC	CASSNGLATVGGEETQYF
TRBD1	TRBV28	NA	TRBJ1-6	TGTGCCAGCACCCTCGGGACAGGGGGTTCACCCCTCCACTTT	CASTLGTGGSPLHF
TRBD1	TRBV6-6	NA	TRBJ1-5	TGTGCCAGCACCCCTTCTCGGACAGGGTTACAGCCCCAGCATTTT	CASTPSRTGLQPQHF
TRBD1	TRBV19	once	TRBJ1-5	TGTGCCACTTGGGACAGGGGCACCAATCAGCCCCAGCATTTT	CATWDRGTNQPQHF
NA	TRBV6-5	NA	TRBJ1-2	TGTGCCAGCAGTTATCTAGCAGGAGACTATGGCTACACCTTC	CASSYLAGDYGYTF
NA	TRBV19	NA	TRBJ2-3	TGTGCCAGTAGTCCCCGGGGGTTATACACAGATACGCAGTATTTT	CASSPRGLYTDTQYF
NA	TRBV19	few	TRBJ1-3	TGTGCCAGTAGTACCACAGGAACCTCTGGAAACACCATATATTTT	CASSTTGTSGNTIYF
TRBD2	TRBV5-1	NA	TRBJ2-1	TGCGCCAGCAGCTTGACTAGCGGGGCCCCCAACCCGTTCTTC	CASSLTSGAPNPFF